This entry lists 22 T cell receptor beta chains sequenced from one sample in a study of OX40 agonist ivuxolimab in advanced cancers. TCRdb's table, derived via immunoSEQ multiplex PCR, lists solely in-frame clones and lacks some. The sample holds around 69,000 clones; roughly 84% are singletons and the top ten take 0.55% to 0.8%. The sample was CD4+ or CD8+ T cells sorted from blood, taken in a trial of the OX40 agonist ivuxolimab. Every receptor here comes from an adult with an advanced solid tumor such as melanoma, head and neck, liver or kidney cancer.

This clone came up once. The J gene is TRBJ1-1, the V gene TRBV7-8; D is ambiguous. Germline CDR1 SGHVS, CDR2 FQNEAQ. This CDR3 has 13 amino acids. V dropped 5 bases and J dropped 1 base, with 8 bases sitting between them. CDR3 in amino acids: CASSQHPNTEAFF. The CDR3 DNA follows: TGTGCCAGCAGCCAGCACCCGAACACTGAAGCTTTCTTT.

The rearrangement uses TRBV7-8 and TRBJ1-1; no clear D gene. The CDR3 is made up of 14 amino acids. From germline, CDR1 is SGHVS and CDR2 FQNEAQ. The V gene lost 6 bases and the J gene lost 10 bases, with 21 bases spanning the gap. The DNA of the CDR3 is TGTGCCAGCAGTCCCCTAAACCTTCTCGTTCGAGCTTTCTTT. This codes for CASSPLNLLVRAFF.

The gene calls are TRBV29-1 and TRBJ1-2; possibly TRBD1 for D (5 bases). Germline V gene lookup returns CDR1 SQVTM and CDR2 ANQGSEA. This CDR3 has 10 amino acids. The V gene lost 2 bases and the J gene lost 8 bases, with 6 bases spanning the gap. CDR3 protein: CSVEWGGYTF. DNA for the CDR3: TGCAGCGTTGAATGGGGCGGCTACACCTTC. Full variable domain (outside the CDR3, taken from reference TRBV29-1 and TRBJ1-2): SAVISQKPSRDICQRGTSLTIQCQVDSQVTMMFWYRQQPGQSLTLIATANQGSEATYESGFVIDKFPISRPNLTFSTLTVSNMSPEDSSIYLCSVEWGGYTFGSGTRLTVV.

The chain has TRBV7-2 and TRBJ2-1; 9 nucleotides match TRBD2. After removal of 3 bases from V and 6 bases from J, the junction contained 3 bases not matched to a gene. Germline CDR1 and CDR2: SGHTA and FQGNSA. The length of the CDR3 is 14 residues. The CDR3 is CASSLGLASNEQFF. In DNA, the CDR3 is TGTGCCAGCAGCTTGGGACTAGCCTCCAATGAGCAGTTCTTC.

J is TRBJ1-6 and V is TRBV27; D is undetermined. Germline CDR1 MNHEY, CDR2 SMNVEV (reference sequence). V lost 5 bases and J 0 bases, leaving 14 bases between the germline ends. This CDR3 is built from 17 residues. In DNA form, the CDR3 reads TGTGCCAGCAGTCCGCGGTCTATAAGCTCCTATAATTCACCCCTCCACTTT. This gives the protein CASSPRSISSYNSPLHF.

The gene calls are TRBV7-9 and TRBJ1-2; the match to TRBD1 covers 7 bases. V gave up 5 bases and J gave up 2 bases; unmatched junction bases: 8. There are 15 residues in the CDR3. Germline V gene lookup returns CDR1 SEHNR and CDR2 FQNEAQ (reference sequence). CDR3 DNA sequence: TGTGCCAGCAGCCCCCGACAGGGATCAAACTATGGCTACACCTTC. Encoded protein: CASSPRQGSNYGYTF.

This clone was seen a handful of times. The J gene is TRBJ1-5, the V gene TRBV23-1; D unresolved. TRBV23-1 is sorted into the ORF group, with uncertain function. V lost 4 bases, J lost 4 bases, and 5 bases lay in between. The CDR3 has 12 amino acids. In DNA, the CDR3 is TGCGCCAGCAGTCGATCTAATCAGCCCCAGCATTTT. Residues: CASSRSNQPQHF.

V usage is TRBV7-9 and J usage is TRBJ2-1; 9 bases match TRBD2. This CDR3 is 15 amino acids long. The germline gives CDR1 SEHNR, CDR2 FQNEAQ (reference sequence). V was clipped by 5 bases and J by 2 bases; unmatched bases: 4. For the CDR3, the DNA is TGTGCCAGCAGCGTCAGCGGGAGGACCTACAATGAGCAGTTCTTC. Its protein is CASSVSGRTYNEQFF.

CDR3 DNA: TGCGCCAGCAGCCGGGGCCAGGGAAGGGTCGCAGATACGCAGTATTTT. Amino acids: CASSRGQGRVADTQYF. The chain uses TRBV5-1 and TRBJ2-3; D might be TRBD1 or TRBD2, each matching 5 bases. This CDR3 has 16 residues. Deletions cut 4 bases from V and 4 bases from J, with 19 bases between. The V gene's germline CDR1 is SGHRS and CDR2 YFSETQ.

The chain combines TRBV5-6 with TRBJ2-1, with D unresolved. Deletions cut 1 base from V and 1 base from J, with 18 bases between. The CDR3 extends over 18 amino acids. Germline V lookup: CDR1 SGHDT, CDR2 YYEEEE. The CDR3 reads CASSLYGWGLKSYNEQFF. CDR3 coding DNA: TGTGCCAGCAGCTTGTATGGTTGGGGTCTAAAATCCTACAATGAGCAGTTCTTC.

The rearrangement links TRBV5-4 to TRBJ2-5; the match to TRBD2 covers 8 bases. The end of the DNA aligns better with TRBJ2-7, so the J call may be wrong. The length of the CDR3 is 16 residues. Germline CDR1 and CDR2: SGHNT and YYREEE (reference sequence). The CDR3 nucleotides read TGTGCCAGCAGCCGCGGAGATAGGAGACTAGCGTACGAGCAGTACTTC. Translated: CASSRGDRRLAYEQYF.

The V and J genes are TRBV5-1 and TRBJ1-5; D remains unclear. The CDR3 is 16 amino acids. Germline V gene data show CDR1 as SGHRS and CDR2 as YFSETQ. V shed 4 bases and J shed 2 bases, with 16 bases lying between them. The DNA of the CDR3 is TGCGCCAGCAGCCCAGATGGGTCCGGTGGCAATCAGCCCCAGCATTTT. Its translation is CASSPDGSGGNQPQHF.

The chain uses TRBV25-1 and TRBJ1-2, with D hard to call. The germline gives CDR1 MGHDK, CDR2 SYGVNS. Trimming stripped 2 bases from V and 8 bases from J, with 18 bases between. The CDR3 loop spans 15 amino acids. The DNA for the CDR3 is TGTGCCAGCAGTGAAGGTAAAGGGTACGACTCGGGCTACACCTTC. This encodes CASSEGKGYDSGYTF.

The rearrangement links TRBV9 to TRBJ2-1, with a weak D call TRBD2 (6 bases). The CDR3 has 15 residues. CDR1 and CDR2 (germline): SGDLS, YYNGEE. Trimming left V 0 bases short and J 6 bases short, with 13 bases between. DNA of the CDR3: TGTGCCAGCAGCGTAGGTGTCCGGGGGACCAATGAGCAGTTCTTC. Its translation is CASSVGVRGTNEQFF.

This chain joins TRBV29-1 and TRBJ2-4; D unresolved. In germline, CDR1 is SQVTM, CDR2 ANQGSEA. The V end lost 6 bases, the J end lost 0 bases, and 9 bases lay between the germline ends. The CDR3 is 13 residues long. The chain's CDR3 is CSVQRGAKNIQYF. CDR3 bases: TGCAGCGTGCAGCGAGGAGCCAAAAACATTCAGTACTTC.

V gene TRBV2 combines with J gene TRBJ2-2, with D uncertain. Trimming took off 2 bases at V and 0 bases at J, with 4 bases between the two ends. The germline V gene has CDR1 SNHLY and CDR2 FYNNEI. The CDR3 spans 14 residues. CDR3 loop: CASSELANTGELFF. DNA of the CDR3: TGTGCCAGCAGTGAACTCGCGAACACCGGGGAGCTGTTTTTT.

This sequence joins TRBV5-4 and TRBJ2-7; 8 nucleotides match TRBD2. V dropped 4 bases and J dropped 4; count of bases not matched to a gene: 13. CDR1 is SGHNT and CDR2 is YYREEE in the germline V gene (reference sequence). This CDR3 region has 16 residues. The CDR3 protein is CASSRGDRRLAYEQYF. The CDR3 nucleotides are TGTGCCAGCAGCCGCGGAGATAGGAGACTAGCGTACGAGCAGTACTTC.

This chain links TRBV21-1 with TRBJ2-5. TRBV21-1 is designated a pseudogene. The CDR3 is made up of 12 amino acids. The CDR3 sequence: CASNQTGETQYF. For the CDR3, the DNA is TGTGCCAGCAACCAGACCGGAGAGACCCAGTACTTC.

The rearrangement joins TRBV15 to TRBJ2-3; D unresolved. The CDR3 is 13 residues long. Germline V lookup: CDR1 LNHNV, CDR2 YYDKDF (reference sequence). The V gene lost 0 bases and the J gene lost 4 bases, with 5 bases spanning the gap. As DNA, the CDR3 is TGTGCCACCAGCAGAGATATGTCAGATACGCAGTATTTT. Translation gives CATSRDMSDTQYF.

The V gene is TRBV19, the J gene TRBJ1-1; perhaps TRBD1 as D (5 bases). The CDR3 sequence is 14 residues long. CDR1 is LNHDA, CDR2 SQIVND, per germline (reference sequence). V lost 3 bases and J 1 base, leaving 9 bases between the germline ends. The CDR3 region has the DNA TGTGCCAGTAGTATTGGACACACGAACACTGAAGCTTTCTTT. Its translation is CASSIGHTNTEAFF.

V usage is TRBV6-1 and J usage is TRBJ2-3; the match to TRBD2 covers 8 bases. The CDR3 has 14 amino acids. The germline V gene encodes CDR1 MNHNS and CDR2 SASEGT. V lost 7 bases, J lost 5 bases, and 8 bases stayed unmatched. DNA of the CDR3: TGTGCCAGCAACCGGGGGGGGCTCGGAGATACGCAGTATTTT. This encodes CASNRGGLGDTQYF.

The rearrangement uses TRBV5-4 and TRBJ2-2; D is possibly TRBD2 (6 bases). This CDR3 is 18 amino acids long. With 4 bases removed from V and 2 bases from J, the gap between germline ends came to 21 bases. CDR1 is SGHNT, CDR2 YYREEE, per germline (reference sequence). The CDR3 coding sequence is TGTGCCAGCAGCCCCCTCCCTGGGGGTAGCGGCAACACCGGGGAGCTGTTTTTT. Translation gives CASSPLPGGSGNTGELFF.